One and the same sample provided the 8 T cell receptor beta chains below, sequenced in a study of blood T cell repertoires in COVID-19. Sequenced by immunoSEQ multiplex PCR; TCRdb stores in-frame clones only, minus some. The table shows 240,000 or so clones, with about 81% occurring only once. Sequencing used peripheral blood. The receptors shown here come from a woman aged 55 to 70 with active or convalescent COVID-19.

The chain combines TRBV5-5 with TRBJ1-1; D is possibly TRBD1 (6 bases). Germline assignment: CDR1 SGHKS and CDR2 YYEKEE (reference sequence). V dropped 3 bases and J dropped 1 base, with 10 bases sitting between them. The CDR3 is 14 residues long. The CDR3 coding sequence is TGTGCCAGCAGCTGGGGACAACCGAACACTGAAGCTTTCTTT. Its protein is CASSWGQPNTEAFF.

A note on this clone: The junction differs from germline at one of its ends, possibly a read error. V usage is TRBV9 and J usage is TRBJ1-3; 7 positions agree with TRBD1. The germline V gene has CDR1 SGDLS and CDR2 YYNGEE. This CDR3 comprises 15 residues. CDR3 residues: CASSTSGTAPNTIYF. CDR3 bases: TGTGCTAGCAGTACCTCCGGGACAGCTCCAAACACCATATATTTT.

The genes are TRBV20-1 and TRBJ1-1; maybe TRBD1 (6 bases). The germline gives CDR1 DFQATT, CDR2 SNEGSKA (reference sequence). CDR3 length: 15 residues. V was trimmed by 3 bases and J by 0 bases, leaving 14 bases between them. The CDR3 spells CSASLPGTMNTEAFF. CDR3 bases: TGCAGTGCTAGTCTCCCCGGGACAATGAACACTGAAGCTTTCTTT.

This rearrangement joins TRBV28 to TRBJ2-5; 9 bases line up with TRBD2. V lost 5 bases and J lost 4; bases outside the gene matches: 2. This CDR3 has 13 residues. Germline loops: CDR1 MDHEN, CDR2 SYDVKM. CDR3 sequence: CASSLAGIETQYF. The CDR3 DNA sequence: TGTGCCAGCAGTCTAGCGGGGATAGAGACCCAGTACTTC.

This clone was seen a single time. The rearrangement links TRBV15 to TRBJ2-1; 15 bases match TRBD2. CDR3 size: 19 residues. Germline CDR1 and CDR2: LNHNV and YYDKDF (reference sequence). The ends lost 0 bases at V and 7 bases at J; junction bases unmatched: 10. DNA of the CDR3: TGTGCCACCAGCAGAGATAAGGCGAGGACTAGCGGGGGGGTGAATGAGCAGTTCTTC. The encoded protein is CATSRDKARTSGGVNEQFF.

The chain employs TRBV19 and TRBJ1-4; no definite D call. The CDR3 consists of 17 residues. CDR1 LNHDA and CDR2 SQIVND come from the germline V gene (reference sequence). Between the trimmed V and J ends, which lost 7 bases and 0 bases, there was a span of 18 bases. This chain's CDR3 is CASMGKNFFATNEKLFF. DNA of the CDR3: TGTGCCAGTATGGGCAAGAACTTTTTTGCAACTAATGAAAAACTGTTTTTT. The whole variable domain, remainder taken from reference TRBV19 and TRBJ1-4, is DGGITQSPKYLFRKEGQNVTLSCEQNLNHDAMYWYRQDPGQGLRLIYYSQIVNDFQKGDIAEGYSVSREKKESFPLTVTSAQKNPTAFYLCASMGKNFFATNEKLFFGSGTQLSVL.

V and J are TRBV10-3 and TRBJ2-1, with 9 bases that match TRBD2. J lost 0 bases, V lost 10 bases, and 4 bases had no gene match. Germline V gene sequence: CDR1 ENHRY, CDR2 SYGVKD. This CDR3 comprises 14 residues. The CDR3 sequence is CATGLAASYNEQFF. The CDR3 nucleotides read TGTGCCACGGGACTAGCCGCCTCCTACAATGAGCAGTTCTTC.

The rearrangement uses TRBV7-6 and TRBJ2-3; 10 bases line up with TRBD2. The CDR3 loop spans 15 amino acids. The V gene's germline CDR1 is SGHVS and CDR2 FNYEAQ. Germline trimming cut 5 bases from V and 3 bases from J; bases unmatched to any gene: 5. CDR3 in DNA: TGTGCCAGCAGCGGTCGGACTAGCGGAACAGATACGCAGTATTTT. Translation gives CASSGRTSGTDTQYF.